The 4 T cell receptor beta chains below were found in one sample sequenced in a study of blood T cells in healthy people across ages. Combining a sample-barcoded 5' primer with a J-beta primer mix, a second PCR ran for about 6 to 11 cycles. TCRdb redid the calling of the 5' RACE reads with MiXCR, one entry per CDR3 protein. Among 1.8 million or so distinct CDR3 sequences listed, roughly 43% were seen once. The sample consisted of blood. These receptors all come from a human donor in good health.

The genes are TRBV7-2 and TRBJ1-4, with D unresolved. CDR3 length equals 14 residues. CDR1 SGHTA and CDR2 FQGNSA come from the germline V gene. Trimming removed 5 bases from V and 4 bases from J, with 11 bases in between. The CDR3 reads CASSPVLDNEKLFF. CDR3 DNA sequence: TGTGCCAGCAGCCCCGTCCTAGATAATGAAAAACTGTTTTTT.

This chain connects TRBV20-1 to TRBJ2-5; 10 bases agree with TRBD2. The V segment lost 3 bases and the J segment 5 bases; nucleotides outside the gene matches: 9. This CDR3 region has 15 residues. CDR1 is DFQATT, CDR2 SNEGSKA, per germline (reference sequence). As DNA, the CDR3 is TGCAGTGCTAGCCTATCGGCTAGCGGGGGTGAGACCCAGTACTTC. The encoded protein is CSASLSASGGETQYF.

The CDR3 protein is CASSYLGDGANVLTF. As DNA, the CDR3 is TGTGCCAGCAGTTACCTGGGGGATGGGGCCAACGTCCTGACTTTC. The V call is TRBV6-5, the J call TRBJ2-6; either TRBD1 or TRBD2 may supply D (5 bases each). There are 15 residues in the CDR3. The germline V and J ends were trimmed by 2 bases and 3 bases, with 8 bases remaining between them. Looked up from germline, CDR1 is MNHEY and CDR2 is SVGAGI.

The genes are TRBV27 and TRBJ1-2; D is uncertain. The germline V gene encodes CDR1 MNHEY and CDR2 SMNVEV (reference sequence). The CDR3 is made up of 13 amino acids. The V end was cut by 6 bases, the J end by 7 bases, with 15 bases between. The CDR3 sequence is CASSPRPLSGYTF. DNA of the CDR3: TGTGCCAGCAGCCCCCGACCCTTGTCTGGCTACACCTTC.